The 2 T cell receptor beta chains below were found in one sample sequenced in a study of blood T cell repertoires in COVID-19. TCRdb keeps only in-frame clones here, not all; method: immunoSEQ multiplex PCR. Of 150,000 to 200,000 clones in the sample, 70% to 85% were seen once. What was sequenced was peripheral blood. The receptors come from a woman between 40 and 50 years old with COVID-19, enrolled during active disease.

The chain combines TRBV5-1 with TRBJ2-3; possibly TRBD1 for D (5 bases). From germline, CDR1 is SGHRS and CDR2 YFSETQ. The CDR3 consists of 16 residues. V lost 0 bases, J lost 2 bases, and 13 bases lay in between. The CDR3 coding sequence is TGCGCCAGCAGCTTGGCAGGGATCGAAGTCACAGATACGCAGTATTTT. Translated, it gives CASSLAGIEVTDTQYF.

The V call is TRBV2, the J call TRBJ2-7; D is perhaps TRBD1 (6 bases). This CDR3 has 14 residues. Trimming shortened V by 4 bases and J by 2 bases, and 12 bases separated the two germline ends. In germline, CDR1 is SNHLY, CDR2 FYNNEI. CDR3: CASSVQGLTYEQYV. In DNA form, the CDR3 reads TGTGCCAGCAGTGTTCAGGGGCTGACCTACGAGCAGTACGTC.